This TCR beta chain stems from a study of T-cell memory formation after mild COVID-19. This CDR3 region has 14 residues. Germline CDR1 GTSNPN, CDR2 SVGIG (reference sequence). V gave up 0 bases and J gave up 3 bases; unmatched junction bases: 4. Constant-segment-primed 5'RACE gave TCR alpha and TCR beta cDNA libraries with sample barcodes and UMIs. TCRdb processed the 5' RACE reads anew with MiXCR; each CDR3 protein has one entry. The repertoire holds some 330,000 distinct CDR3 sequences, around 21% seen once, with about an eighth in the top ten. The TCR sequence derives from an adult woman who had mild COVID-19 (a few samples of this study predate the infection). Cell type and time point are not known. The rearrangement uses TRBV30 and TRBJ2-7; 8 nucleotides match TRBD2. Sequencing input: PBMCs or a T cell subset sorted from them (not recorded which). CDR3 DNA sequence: TGTGCCTGGAGTGTCCCCGGGGGGGTCTACGAGCAGTACTTC. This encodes CAWSVPGGVYEQYF.